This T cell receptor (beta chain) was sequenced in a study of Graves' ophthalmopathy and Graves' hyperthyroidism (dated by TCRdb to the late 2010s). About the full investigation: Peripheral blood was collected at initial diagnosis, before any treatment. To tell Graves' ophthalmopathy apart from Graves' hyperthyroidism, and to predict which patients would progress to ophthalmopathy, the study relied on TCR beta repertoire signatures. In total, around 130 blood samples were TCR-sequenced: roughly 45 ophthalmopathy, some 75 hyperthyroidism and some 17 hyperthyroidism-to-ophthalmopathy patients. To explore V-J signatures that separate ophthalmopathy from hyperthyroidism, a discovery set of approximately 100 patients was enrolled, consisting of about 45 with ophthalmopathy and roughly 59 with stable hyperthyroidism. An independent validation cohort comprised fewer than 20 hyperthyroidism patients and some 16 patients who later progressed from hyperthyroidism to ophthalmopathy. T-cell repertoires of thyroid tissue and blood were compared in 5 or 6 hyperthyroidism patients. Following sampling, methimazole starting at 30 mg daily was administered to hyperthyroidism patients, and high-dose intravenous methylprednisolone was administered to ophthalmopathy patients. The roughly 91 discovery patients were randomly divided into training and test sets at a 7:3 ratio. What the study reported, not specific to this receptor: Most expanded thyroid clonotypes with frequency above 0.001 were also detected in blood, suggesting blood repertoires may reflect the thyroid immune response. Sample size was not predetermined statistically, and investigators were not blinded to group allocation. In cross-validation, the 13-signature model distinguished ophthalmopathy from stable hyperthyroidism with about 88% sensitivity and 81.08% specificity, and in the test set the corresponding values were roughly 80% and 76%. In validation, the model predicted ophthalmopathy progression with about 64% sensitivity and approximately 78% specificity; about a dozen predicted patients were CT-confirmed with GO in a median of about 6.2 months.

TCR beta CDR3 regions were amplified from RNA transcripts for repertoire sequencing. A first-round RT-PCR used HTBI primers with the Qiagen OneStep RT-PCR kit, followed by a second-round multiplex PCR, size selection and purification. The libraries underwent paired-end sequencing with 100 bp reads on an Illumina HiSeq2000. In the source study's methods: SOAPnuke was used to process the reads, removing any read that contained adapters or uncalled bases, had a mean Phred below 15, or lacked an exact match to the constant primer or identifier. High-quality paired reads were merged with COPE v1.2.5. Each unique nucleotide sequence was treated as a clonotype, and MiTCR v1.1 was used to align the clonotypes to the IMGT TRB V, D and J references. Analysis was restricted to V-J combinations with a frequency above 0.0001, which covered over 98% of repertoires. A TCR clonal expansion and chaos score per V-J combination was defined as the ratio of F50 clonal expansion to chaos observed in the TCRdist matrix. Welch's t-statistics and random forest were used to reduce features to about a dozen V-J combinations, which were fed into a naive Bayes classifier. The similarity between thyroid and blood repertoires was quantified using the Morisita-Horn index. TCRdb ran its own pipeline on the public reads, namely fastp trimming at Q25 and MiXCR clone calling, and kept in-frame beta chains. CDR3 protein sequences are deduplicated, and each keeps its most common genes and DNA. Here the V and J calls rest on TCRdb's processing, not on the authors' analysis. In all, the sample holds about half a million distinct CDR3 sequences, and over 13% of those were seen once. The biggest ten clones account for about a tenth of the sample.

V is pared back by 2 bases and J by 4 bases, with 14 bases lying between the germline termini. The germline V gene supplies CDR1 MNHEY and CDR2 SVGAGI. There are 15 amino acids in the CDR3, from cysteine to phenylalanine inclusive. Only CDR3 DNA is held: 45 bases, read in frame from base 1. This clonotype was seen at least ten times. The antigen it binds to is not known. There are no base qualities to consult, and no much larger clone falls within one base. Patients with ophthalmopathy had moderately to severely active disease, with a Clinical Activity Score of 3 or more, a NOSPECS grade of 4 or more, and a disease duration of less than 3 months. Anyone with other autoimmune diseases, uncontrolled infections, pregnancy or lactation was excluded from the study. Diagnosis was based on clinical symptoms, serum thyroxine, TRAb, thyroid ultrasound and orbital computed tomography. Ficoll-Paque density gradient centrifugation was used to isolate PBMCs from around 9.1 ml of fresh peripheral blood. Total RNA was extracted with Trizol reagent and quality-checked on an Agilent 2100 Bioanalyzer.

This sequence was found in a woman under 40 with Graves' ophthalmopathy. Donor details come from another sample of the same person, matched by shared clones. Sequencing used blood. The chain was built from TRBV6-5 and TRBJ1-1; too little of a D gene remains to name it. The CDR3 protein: CASSYRVLPRTEAFF. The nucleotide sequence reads TGTGCCAGCAGTTACAGGGTCCTGCCCCGCACTGAAGCTTTCTTT.